One and the same sample provided the 9 T cell receptor beta chains below, sequenced in a study of blood T cell repertoires in COVID-19. Assay used: immunoSEQ multiplex PCR; TCRdb lists only in-frame clones, some missing. The sample lists roughly 120,000 clones; 83% were seen once. The sample was peripheral blood. These receptors were obtained from a man aged 25-45 years with acute or convalescent COVID-19.

The chain has TRBV7-2 and TRBJ2-7; no clear D gene. CDR1 is SGHTA, CDR2 FQGNSA, per germline. V lost 3 bases and J lost 6, with 12 bases in between. This CDR3 contains 13 residues. The CDR3 DNA sequence: TGTGCCAGCAGCTTCGCAGGTTCACCCGAGCAGTACTTC. Protein product: CASSFAGSPEQYF.

This clone appeared a single time. This chain uses TRBV5-1 with TRBJ1-2; TRBD1 matches 8 bases. The germline gives CDR1 SGHRS, CDR2 YFSETQ. J lost 4 bases, V lost 0 bases, and 2 bases had no gene match. This CDR3 has 14 residues. CDR3 sequence: CASSLGQGTYGYTF. CDR3 bases: TGCGCCAGCAGCTTGGGACAGGGGACCTATGGCTACACCTTC.

This clone was seen a single time. V is TRBV7-3 and J is TRBJ2-1; D ambiguous. V lost 2 bases and J 8 bases, leaving 10 bases between the germline ends. From germline, CDR1 is SGHTA and CDR2 FQGTGA. There are 13 residues in the CDR3. As DNA, the CDR3 is TGTGCCAGCAGCTTAGGGCACACGGATGAGCAGTTCTTC. This sequence encodes CASSLGHTDEQFF.

Regarding this clone: Other DNA variants within this sample encode the same CDR3. This chain uses TRBV5-1 with TRBJ1-1; D possibly corresponds to TRBD1 (5 bases). Germline V gene sequence: CDR1 SGHRS, CDR2 YFSETQ. The V end was cut by 0 bases, the J end by 5 bases, with 11 bases between. The length of the CDR3 is 14 residues. The CDR3 DNA sequence: TGCGCCAGCAGCTTGGGGCAGGGAGGAACTGAAGCTTTCTTT. Amino acids: CASSLGQGGTEAFF.

The chain is built from TRBV2 and TRBJ1-3; D possibly corresponds to TRBD1 (5 bases). The CDR3 sequence is 13 residues long. Trimming removed 6 bases from V and 5 bases from J, with 11 bases in between. CDR1 and CDR2 from the germline V gene are SNHLY and FYNNEI. Here the CDR3 reads CASSTGGRNTIYF. The CDR3 DNA reads TGTGCCAGCAGCACAGGAGGGAGAAACACCATATATTTT.

CDR3 nucleotides: TGTGCCAGTAGCAAACCTCCCGGACTAGCGGGAGTCAGTACAGATACGCAGTATTTT. This translates into CASSKPPGLAGVSTDTQYF. This rearrangement joins TRBV19 to TRBJ2-3, with 13 bases matching TRBD2. The CDR3 is 19 amino acids. CDR1 is LNHDA, CDR2 SQIVND, per germline (reference sequence). J gave up 3 bases and V 6 bases, and 15 bases lay outside the gene matches.

This rearrangement joins TRBV5-4 to TRBJ1-3; D possibly corresponds to TRBD1 (5 bases). The CDR3 is made up of 14 amino acids. Trimming stripped 5 bases from V and 2 bases from J, with 11 bases between. CDR1 is SGHNT, CDR2 YYREEE, per germline (reference sequence). The CDR3 DNA reads TGTGCCAGCAGAGTTCAGGGTACTGGAAACACCATATATTTT. Translation gives CASRVQGTGNTIYF.

This rearrangement joins TRBV7-5 to TRBJ1-1; the D call TRBD1 from the table was never checked on the DNA. TRBV7-5 is reported as a pseudogene. The CDR3 runs to 17 residues. The CDR3 coding sequence is TGTGCCAGAAGCTTATCGGGCAGGGGGACCCTTCGGGCTGAAGCTTTCTTT. Its protein product is CARSLSGRGTLRAEAFF.

The rearrangement links TRBV11-1 to TRBJ2-3, with 8 bases fitting TRBD2. The V segment lost 2 bases and the J segment 2 bases; nucleotides outside the gene matches: 6. From germline, CDR1 is SGHAT and CDR2 FQDESV (reference sequence). This CDR3 spans 16 amino acids. CDR3 sequence: CASSLSGGGNTDTQYF. As DNA, the CDR3 is TGTGCCAGCAGCTTAAGTGGCGGGGGGAACACAGATACGCAGTATTTT.